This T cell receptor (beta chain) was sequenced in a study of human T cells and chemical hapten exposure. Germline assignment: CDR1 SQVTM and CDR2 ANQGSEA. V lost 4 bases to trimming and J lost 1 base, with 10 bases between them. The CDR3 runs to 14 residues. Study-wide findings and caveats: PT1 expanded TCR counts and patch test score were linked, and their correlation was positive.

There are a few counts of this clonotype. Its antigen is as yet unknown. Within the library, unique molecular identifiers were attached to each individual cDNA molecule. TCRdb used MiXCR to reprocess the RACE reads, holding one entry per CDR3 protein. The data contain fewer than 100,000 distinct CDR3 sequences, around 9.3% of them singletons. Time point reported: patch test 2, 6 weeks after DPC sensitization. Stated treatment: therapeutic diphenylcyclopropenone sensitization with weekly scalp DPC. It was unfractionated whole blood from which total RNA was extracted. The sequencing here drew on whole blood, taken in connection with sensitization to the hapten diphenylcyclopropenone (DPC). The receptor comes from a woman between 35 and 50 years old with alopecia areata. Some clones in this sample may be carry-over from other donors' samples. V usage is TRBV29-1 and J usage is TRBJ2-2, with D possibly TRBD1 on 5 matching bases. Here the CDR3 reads CSVAGQGNTGELFF. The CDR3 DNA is TGCAGCGTTGCCGGCCAGGGGAACACCGGGGAGCTGTTTTTT.